The 20 T cell receptor beta chains in this list originate from one sample, sequenced in a study of OX40 agonist ivuxolimab in advanced cancers. TCRdb's copy holds only in-frame clones and misses some; the assay was immunoSEQ multiplex PCR. The sample carries 20,000 to 25,000 clones, 83% recorded once. The sample consisted of CD4+ or CD8+ T cells sorted from blood, taken in a trial of the OX40 agonist ivuxolimab. The source of these receptors is an adult with an advanced solid tumor such as melanoma, head and neck, liver or kidney cancer.

The genes are TRBV27 and TRBJ1-1; D remains unclear. Germline lookup yields CDR1 MNHEY and CDR2 SMNVEV (reference sequence). V was pared by 2 bases and J by 0 bases, with 10 bases between. The CDR3 loop spans 15 amino acids. The CDR3 protein is CASSLQYSLNTEAFF. The CDR3 coding sequence is TGTGCCAGCAGTTTACAGTATTCCTTGAACACTGAAGCTTTCTTT.

The chain employs TRBV7-9 and TRBJ1-5; D gene uncertain. The CDR3 runs to 15 residues. Looked up from germline, CDR1 is SEHNR and CDR2 is FQNEAQ (reference sequence). With 5 bases removed from V and 0 bases from J, the gap between germline ends came to 11 bases. CDR3 sequence: CASSEDGYSNQPQHF. CDR3 in DNA: TGTGCCAGCAGCGAAGACGGGTATAGCAATCAGCCCCAGCATTTT.

This clone occurred a few times. The sample carries other DNA sequences with the same CDR3. V is TRBV2 and J is TRBJ1-5; possibly TRBD1 for D (5 bases). CDR1 is SNHLY, CDR2 FYNNEI, per germline. Trimming stripped 4 bases from V and 1 base from J, with 8 bases between. The CDR3 consists of 14 residues. DNA for the CDR3: TGTGCCAGCAGTGGGGACGGCAGCAATCAGCCCCAGCATTTT. This encodes CASSGDGSNQPQHF.

By frequency in the sample, this clone is medium-sized. The chain has TRBV6-1 and TRBJ1-4, with D possibly TRBD1 on 5 matching bases. The CDR3 is 16 residues long. CDR1 and CDR2 from the germline V gene are MNHNS and SASEGT. The V end lost 2 bases, the J end lost 7 bases, and 17 bases lay between the germline ends. This CDR3 reads CASSEIYGAGGEKLFF. In DNA form, the CDR3 reads TGTGCCAGCAGTGAAATATATGGGGCTGGTGGTGAAAAACTGTTTTTT.

V usage is TRBV2 and J usage is TRBJ2-7; D gene unclear. The germline V gene has CDR1 SNHLY and CDR2 FYNNEI. The V end was cut by 4 bases, the J end by 3 bases, with 13 bases between. The CDR3 is made up of 14 amino acids. CDR3 bases: TGTGCCAGCAGTGGGACGGAAGTTTACTACGAGCAGTACTTC. This translates into CASSGTEVYYEQYF.

V and J are TRBV11-1 and TRBJ2-5; D is possibly TRBD1 or TRBD2 (5 bases each). CDR1 SGHAT and CDR2 FQDESV come from the germline V gene (reference sequence). The CDR3 runs to 14 residues. V was cut by 5 bases and J by 5 bases, with 15 bases left in between. CDR3 coding DNA: TGTGCCAGCAGCCTAGAGGGGAGTGTGGAGACCCAGTACTTC. This gives the protein CASSLEGSVETQYF.

The chain combines TRBV9 with TRBJ2-2; 8 bases map to TRBD2. This CDR3 has 18 residues. Germline trimming cut 1 base from V and 4 bases from J; bases unmatched to any gene: 12. The germline gives CDR1 SGDLS, CDR2 YYNGEE. In DNA form, the CDR3 reads TGTGCCAGCAGCGTAAGGGTTGGCGGGGGGCAGGGCACCGGGGAGCTGTTTTTT. Translating gives CASSVRVGGGQGTGELFF.

This clone has only one observation. The sample holds other DNA sequences that translate to the same CDR3. DNA of the CDR3: TGTGCCAGCAGCCTGGGCGTCTATGGCTACACCTTC. Translated, it gives CASSLGVYGYTF. This sequence joins TRBV7-9 and TRBJ1-2; no firm D call. V was shortened by 5 bases and J by 4 bases, with 8 bases between the two germline ends. The CDR3 runs to 12 residues. Germline loops: CDR1 SEHNR, CDR2 FQNEAQ (reference sequence).

The chain has TRBV4-3 and TRBJ1-2; D perhaps matches TRBD1 (6 bases). V was clipped by 2 bases and J by 4 bases, with 17 bases between them. The CDR3 extends over 16 amino acids. Germline CDR1 and CDR2: LGHNA and YSLEER. The CDR3 loop is CASSQQTGNPIYGYTF. The CDR3 DNA reads as TGCGCCAGCAGCCAACAAACAGGGAATCCCATCTATGGCTACACCTTC.

This chain joins TRBV29-1 and TRBJ1-1, with D possibly TRBD1 on 5 matching bases. Germline V gives CDR1 SQVTM, CDR2 ANQGSEA. The CDR3 spans 16 residues. Trimming shortened V by 5 bases and J by 0 bases, and 19 bases separated the two germline ends. The CDR3 sequence is CSVSVDRQTMNTEAFF. CDR3 bases: TGCAGCGTTTCCGTCGACAGACAGACCATGAACACTGAAGCTTTCTTT.

The genes are TRBV7-9 and TRBJ2-1; D is unresolved. V was shortened by 4 bases and J by 7 bases, with 8 bases between the two germline ends. CDR3 size: 12 residues. In germline, CDR1 is SEHNR, CDR2 FQNEAQ (reference sequence). CDR3 DNA sequence: TGTGCCAGCAGCTATTCGGATAATGAGCAGTTCTTC. This translates into CASSYSDNEQFF.

CDR3 sequence (DNA): TGTGCCACCAGCAGAGATGTTATAGAATCGCCCGAGCAGTACTTC. Its translation is CATSRDVIESPEQYF. The chain employs TRBV15 and TRBJ2-7; D is unresolved. Germline V gene data show CDR1 as LNHNV and CDR2 as YYDKDF (reference sequence). V lost 0 bases to trimming and J lost 6 bases, with 15 bases between them. The CDR3 runs 15 residues.

This clone was detected a few times. Here the CDR3 reads CASSQVGYGYTF. CDR3 coding DNA: TGTGCCAGCAGCCAGGTGGGCTATGGCTACACCTTC. The rearrangement links TRBV14 to TRBJ1-2; D is unclear. The V gene's germline CDR1 is SGHDN and CDR2 FVKESK. There are 12 residues in the CDR3. Deletions cut 3 bases from V and 4 bases from J, with 6 bases between. The whole variable domain, filled in from reference TRBV14 and TRBJ1-2, reads EAGVTQFPSHSVIEKGQTVTLRCDPISGHDNLYWYRRVMGKEIKFLLHFVKESKQDESGMPNNRFLAERTGGTYSTLKVQPAELEDSGVYFCASSQVGYGYTFGSGTRLTVV.

V and J are TRBV29-1 and TRBJ1-2; D unclear. Germline CDR1 and CDR2: SQVTM and ANQGSEA. The CDR3 sequence is 16 residues long. V was clipped by 1 base and J by 3 bases, with 18 bases between them. The CDR3 loop reads CSVEGVTASPYYGYTF. CDR3 bases: TGCAGCGTTGAAGGGGTCACAGCGTCGCCGTACTATGGCTACACCTTC. Full variable domain (remainder filled in from reference TRBV29-1 and TRBJ1-2): SAVISQKPSRDICQRGTSLTIQCQVDSQVTMMFWYRQQPGQSLTLIATANQGSEATYESGFVIDKFPISRPNLTFSTLTVSNMSPEDSSIYLCSVEGVTASPYYGYTFGSGTRLTVV.

The chain is built from TRBV27 and TRBJ1-1, with no clear D. CDR1 and CDR2 (germline): MNHEY, SMNVEV (reference sequence). Trimming removed 1 base from V and 4 bases from J, with 7 bases in between. The CDR3 contains 13 residues. The CDR3 DNA is TGTGCCAGCAGTTTATGGGGTACCACTGAAGCTTTCTTT. Protein sequence: CASSLWGTTEAFF.

The chain combines TRBV6-1 with TRBJ2-3; D unclear. Per germline, CDR1 MNHNS and CDR2 SASEGT. The CDR3 is 14 amino acids. V lost 1 base, J lost 2 bases, and 7 bases lay in between. The CDR3 loop reads CASSEELTTDTQYF. CDR3 sequence (DNA): TGTGCCAGCAGTGAAGAACTTACCACAGATACGCAGTATTTT.

The sample holds one count of this clone. The gene calls are TRBV15 and TRBJ2-3; 9 bases fit TRBD2. The CDR3 covers 16 residues. The V and J ends lost 3 bases and 4 bases, in that order; junction bases with no gene match: 8. Per the germline V gene, CDR1 is LNHNV and CDR2 is YYDKDF (reference sequence). The chain's CDR3 is CATSSLRGGLADTQYF. CDR3 sequence (DNA): TGTGCCACCAGCAGTTTGCGGGGGGGCTTGGCAGATACGCAGTATTTT.

V usage is TRBV6-1 and J usage is TRBJ2-3, with 9 positions matching TRBD1. Per the germline V gene, CDR1 is MNHNS and CDR2 is SASEGT. The trim removed 3 bases at V and 4 bases at J, leaving 8 bases unmatched. The CDR3 is made up of 16 amino acids. CDR3 DNA sequence: TGTGCCAGCAGTGAGCTACCGGGACAGGGCCCAGATACGCAGTATTTT. This gives the protein CASSELPGQGPDTQYF.

The chain links TRBV5-6 to TRBJ1-1, with 9 bases lining up with TRBD1. V was pared by 2 bases and J by 0 bases, with 8 bases of the junction left unmatched. This CDR3 has 17 amino acids. Per the germline V gene, CDR1 is SGHDT and CDR2 is YYEEEE. This chain's CDR3 is CASSFSGTGIMNTEAFF. DNA for the CDR3: TGTGCCAGCAGCTTCTCAGGGACAGGGATAATGAACACTGAAGCTTTCTTT.

This CDR3 is CASSGRDSFNYGYTF. In nucleotides, the CDR3 is TGCGCCAGCAGCGGCCGGGACAGCTTTAACTATGGCTACACCTTC. V gene TRBV4-3 combines with J gene TRBJ1-2; TRBD1 aligns across 7 bases. The V gene end was trimmed by 5 bases and the J gene end by 1 base; junction bases not matched to a gene: 7. The CDR3 covers 15 residues. Germline V gene lookup returns CDR1 LGHNA and CDR2 YSLEER.